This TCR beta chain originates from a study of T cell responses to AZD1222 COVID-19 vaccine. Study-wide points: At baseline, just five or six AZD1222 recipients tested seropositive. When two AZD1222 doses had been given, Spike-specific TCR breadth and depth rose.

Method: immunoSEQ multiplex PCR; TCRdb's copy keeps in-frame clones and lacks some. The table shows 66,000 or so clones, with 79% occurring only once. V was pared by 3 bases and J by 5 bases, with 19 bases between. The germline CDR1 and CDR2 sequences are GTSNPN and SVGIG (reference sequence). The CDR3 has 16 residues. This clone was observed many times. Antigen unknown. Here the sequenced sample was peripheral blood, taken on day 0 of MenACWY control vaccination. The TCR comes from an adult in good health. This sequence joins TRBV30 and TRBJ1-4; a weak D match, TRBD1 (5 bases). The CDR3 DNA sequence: TGTGCCTGGAGCGAACCAAGGGCACAGGTCAATGAAAAACTGTTTTTT. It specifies CAWSEPRAQVNEKLFF.